A single sample is the source of the 3 T cell receptor beta chains below, sequenced in a study of blood T cell repertoires in COVID-19. The table came from immunoSEQ multiplex PCR; TCRdb's copy has only in-frame clones and leaves some out. The sample lists fewer than 200,000 clones, more than 70% seen once, with roughly 1.9% in the top ten. Source material: peripheral blood. Receptor source: a man aged 50 to 60 who had recovered from COVID-19.

The rearrangement joins TRBV11-2 to TRBJ1-2; 8 nucleotides line up with TRBD1. V shed 3 bases and J 7 bases; nucleotides not matched to a gene: 7. Germline CDR1 reads SGHAT; CDR2 reads FQNNGV. This CDR3 spans 14 amino acids. In DNA, the CDR3 is TGTGCCAGCAGCTTTAGTGACAGGGGAGCTGGCTACACCTTC. It yields the protein CASSFSDRGAGYTF. Variable domain in full (rest from reference TRBV11-2 and TRBJ1-2): EAGVAQSPRYKIIEKRQSVAFWCNPISGHATLYWYQQILGQGPKLLIQFQNNGVVDDSQLPKDRFSAERLKGVDSTLKIQPAKLEDSAVYLCASSFSDRGAGYTFGSGTRLTVV.

The chain couples TRBV6-5 to TRBJ1-3, with D maybe TRBD1 (6 bases). Germline assignment: CDR1 MNHEY and CDR2 SVGAGI. The CDR3 is 15 amino acids. The V end lost 6 bases, the J end lost 0 bases, and 12 bases lay between the germline ends. For the CDR3, the DNA is TGTGCCAGCAGACGACAGGAGAGCTCTGGAAACACCATATATTTT. It encodes CASRRQESSGNTIYF.

CDR3 sequence reads: CASSLGAGGSYGYTF. The CDR3 bases are TGTGCCAGCAGCTTGGGGGCAGGGGGCAGCTATGGCTACACCTTC. The chain combines TRBV5-8 with TRBJ1-2; 8 bases are a match to TRBD1. Unmatched junction bases numbered 5, after V lost 0 bases and J lost 4 bases. The CDR3 spans 15 residues. CDR1 SGHTS and CDR2 YDEGEE come from the germline V gene.